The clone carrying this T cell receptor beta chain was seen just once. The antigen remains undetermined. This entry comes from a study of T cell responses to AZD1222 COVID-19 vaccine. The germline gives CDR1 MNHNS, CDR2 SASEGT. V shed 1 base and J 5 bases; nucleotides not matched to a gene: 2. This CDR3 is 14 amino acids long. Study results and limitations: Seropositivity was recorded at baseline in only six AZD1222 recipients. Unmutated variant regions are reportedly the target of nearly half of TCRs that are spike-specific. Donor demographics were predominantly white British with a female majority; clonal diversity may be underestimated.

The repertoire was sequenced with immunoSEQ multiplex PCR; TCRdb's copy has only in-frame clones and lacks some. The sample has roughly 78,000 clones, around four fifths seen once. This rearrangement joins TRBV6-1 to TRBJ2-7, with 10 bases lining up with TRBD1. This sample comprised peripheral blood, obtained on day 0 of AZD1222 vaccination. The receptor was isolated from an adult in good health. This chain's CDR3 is CASSEGQGAHEQYF. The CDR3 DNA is TGTGCCAGCAGTGAAGGACAGGGGGCCCACGAGCAGTACTTC.